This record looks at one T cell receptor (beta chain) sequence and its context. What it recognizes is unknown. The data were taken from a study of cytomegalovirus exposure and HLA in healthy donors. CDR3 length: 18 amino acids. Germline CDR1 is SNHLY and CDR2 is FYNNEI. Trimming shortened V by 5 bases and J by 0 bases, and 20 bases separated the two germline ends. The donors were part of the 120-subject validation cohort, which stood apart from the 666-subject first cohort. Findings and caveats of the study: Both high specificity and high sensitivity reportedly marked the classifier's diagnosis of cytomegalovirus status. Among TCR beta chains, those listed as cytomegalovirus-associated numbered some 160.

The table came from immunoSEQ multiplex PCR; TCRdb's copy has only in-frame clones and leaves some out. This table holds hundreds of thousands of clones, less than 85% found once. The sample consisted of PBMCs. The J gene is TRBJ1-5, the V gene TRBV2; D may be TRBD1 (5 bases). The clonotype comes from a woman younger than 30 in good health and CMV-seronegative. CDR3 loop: CASSPRKGHSFSNQPQHF. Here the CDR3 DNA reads TGTGCCAGCAGTCCCCGGAAGGGGCATTCTTTTAGCAATCAGCCCCAGCATTTT. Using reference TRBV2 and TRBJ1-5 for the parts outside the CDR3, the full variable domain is EPEVTQTPSHQVTQMGQEVILRCVPISNHLYFYWYRQILGQKVEFLVSFYNNEISEKSEIFDDQFSVERPDGSNFTLKIRSTKLEDSAMYFCASSPRKGHSFSNQPQHFGDGTRLSIL.